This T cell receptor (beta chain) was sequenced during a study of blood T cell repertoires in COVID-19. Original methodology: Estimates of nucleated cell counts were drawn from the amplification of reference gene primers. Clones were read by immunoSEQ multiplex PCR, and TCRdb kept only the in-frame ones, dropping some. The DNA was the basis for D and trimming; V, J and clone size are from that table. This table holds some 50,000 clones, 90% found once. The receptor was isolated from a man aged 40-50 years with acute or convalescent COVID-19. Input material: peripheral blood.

For the CDR3, the DNA is TGTGCCAGCAGCGTGGTTGGGGCCTCCTACGAGCAGTACTTC. It is translated as CASSVVGASYEQYF. This sequence joins TRBV5-8 and TRBJ2-7; the D gene is possibly TRBD1 (5 bases). The CDR3 extends over 14 amino acids. Per the germline V gene, CDR1 is SGHTS and CDR2 is YDEGEE. V lost 4 bases and J lost 0, with 11 bases in between.